This TCR beta chain stems from a study of early T cells in non-severe SARS-CoV-2 infection. Study at large: It was bulk RNA from unsorted whole blood that was sequenced, and the chains were unpaired.

Each single cDNA molecule received a unique molecular identifier. TCRdb re-analysed the 5' RACE reads in MiXCR, keeping a single row per CDR3 protein. The sample holds tens of thousands of distinct CDR3 sequences, over 8% seen once. This clonotype was seen at least ten times. Antigen unknown. Broader study findings: The matching step, a VDJdb search, favored anti-spike CD8 responses and missed private and CD4 specificities.

V was shortened by 4 bases and J by 5 bases, with 15 bases between the two germline ends. Germline V gives CDR1 GTSNPN, CDR2 SVGIG (reference sequence). This CDR3 comprises 14 residues. The sample taken for sequencing was whole blood. This chain uses TRBV30 with TRBJ2-1, with D possibly being TRBD1 or TRBD2 (5 bases each). The receptor comes from an adult who was a healthcare worker with PCR-confirmed SARS-CoV-2 infection or an uninfected control (not recorded which). CDR3 protein: CAWTVPGRDNEQFF. CDR3 bases: TGTGCCTGGACTGTCCCGGGACGGGACAATGAGCAGTTCTTC.